Shown below are 5 T cell receptor beta chains from a single sample sequenced in a study of beta chain features in type 1 diabetes. What was sequenced were expressed TCRB transcripts, since all of the isolated RNA had been reverse transcribed. Some clones are missing from TCRdb's copy, which holds only in-frame ones; the method was immunoSEQ multiplex PCR. The data show about 210,000 clones, approximately 11% seen once. Sequencing used central memory CD4+ T cells from blood. These receptors all stem from a man aged 18-30 years in good health.

The chain combines TRBV11-2 with TRBJ2-3; 9 bases are a match to TRBD2. CDR3 length: 14 amino acids. Germline lookup yields CDR1 SGHAT and CDR2 FQNNGV. V shed 3 bases and J 3 bases; nucleotides not matched to a gene: 1. The CDR3 nucleotides are TGTGCCAGCAGCTTTAGCGGGAGAACAGATACGCAGTATTTT. Translated: CASSFSGRTDTQYF.

This clone appeared a few times. The chain combines TRBV14 with TRBJ2-1; no clear D gene. V dropped 0 bases and J dropped 0 bases, with 9 bases sitting between them. The CDR3 spans 16 residues. Germline loops: CDR1 SGHDN, CDR2 FVKESK. The CDR3 DNA sequence: TGTGCCAGCAGCCAAGATATAGCCGCCTCCTACAATGAGCAGTTCTTC. This encodes CASSQDIAASYNEQFF.

This clone was found many times. The sample contains more than one DNA sequence encoding this CDR3. The chain has TRBV7-2 and TRBJ1-2; D gene uncertain. The germline V gene encodes CDR1 SGHTA and CDR2 FQGNSA. V was pared by 5 bases and J by 13 bases, with 20 bases between. The CDR3 totals 13 residues. The CDR3 spells CASSPFGSAITTF. The CDR3 coding sequence is TGTGCCAGCAGCCCTTTTGGCAGTGCCATAACCACCTTC.

This clone was detected once. The rearrangement uses TRBV5-1 and TRBJ1-6; TRBD1 is a possible D gene (5 bases). This CDR3 is built from 13 residues. The V gene's germline CDR1 is SGHRS and CDR2 YFSETQ. V lost 7 bases and J 7 bases, leaving 12 bases between the germline ends. This CDR3 is CASCRGANSPLHF. CDR3 DNA: TGCGCCAGCTGCCGCGGGGCCAATTCACCCCTCCACTTT.

Of note for this clone: This may be a read error, as it is one base from a much larger clone. The rearrangement uses TRBV30 and TRBJ1-2, with D maybe TRBD1 (5 bases). Trimming cost V 3 bases and J 4 bases, with 12 bases left between them. The CDR3 loop spans 13 amino acids. Per germline, CDR1 GTSNPN and CDR2 SVGIG (reference sequence). In nucleotides, the CDR3 is TGTGCCTGGAGGCCAGGGTACGGCTATGGCTACACCTTC. Its protein product is CAWRPGYGYGYTF.